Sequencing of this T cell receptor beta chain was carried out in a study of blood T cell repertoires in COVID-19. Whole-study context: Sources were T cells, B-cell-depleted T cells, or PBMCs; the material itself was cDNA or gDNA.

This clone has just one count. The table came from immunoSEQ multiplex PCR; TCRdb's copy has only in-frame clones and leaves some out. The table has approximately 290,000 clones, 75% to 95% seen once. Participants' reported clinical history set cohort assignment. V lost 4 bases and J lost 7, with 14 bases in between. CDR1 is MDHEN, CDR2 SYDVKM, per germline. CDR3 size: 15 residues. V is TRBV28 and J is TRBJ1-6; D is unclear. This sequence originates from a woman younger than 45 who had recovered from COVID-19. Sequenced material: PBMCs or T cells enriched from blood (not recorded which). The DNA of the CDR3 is TGTGCCAGCAGTTCCCCGGTCCGAGGGAATTCACCCCTCCACTTT. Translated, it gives CASSSPVRGNSPLHF.